This TCR beta chain was sequenced in a study of T cells in localized non-small cell lung cancer. The study, taken as a whole, reports: Longer overall survival accompanied higher blood T cell density. For the top 100 tumor clones, a median roughly 56 also appeared in adjacent lung.

For this clone: Its matching antigen is unknown.

Produced via immunoSEQ multiplex PCR; TCRdb's table is partial and in-frame only. The sample consists of 20,000 to 25,000 clones, 87% of them appearing once. This TCR was sampled from a man aged 40-75 years with stage II squamous cell lung carcinoma. The source was PBMCs, collected before any cancer treatment.

CDR3 sequence (DNA): TGTGCCTGGAGTTTTCCTCCAGGGGGAAGGGGTCAGCCCCAGCATTTT. Translation gives CAWSFPPGGRGQPQHF. The gene calls are TRBV30 and TRBJ1-5; 7 positions agree with TRBD1. From germline, CDR1 is GTSNPN and CDR2 SVGIG (reference sequence). V trimming: 2 bases; J trimming: 6 bases; junction bases outside the gene matches: 13. The length of the CDR3 is 16 residues.